The clone carrying this T cell receptor beta chain was counted between two and nine times. Its matching antigen is unknown. The V gene's germline CDR1 is MDHEN and CDR2 SYDVKM. There are 16 residues in the CDR3. V lost 2 bases to trimming and J lost 2 bases; unmatched junction nucleotides: 3. This entry belongs to a study of T cell repertoires in cytomegalovirus infection. Study background: Matching HLA type and CMV infection were both indicated by public TCR beta signatures. General study results and limits: In two of eight donors, the top clonotype was HLA-C-restricted CMV-specific. Cumulative public TCR beta family frequency identified CMV carriers with the relevant HLA.

MiXCR, run by TCRdb on the reads, gives a single entry per CDR3 protein. The profile shows 450,000 to 600,000 distinct CDR3 sequences, 11% of them singletons. The chain combines TRBV28 with TRBJ2-2; 9 bases align to TRBD1. Sequenced: PBMCs. The TCR comes from a human donor in good health (CMV status not recorded). Some clones in this sample may be carry-over from other donors' samples. CDR3 residues: CASSLDRGRNTGELFF. The CDR3 region has the DNA TGTGCCAGCAGTTTAGACAGGGGGAGAAACACCGGGGAGCTGTTTTTT.